This T cell receptor beta chain was captured by sequencing in a study of CD8+CD57+ T cells in acquired aplastic anemia. The germline gives CDR1 MNHNY, CDR2 SVGAGI (reference sequence). Trimming stripped 2 bases from V and 3 bases from J, with 5 bases between. The CDR3 length is 13 residues. Genomic DNA provided the template from which TCR beta VDJ and CDR3 profiles were obtained. TCRdb reprocessed the reads with MiXCR, giving one entry per CDR3 protein. The table lists about 170,000 distinct CDR3 sequences, approximately 60% of them singletons, with 45% in the top ten. The gene calls are TRBV6-6 and TRBJ1-5; no clear D gene. The sequence was obtained from a human donor in good health. The specimen was sorted CD4+, CD8+, or CD8+CD57+ T cells (not recorded which) from PBMCs. The CDR3 loop is CASSYVNNQPQHF. CDR3 coding DNA: TGTGCCAGCAGTTACGTCAACAATCAGCCCCAGCATTTT.